One T cell receptor beta chain is described in this entry. These data are taken from a study of cytomegalovirus exposure and HLA in healthy donors. CDR3 size: 13 residues. V was trimmed by 4 bases and J by 4 bases, leaving 12 bases between them. Per the germline V gene, CDR1 is SGHRS and CDR2 is YFSETQ. Only in-frame clones appear in the TCRdb table, and some are missing; sequencing was by immunoSEQ multiplex PCR. Among approximately 200,000 clones listed, just over 90% were seen once. The sample consisted of PBMCs. The clonotype was recovered from a young woman in good health and CMV-seronegative. The chain couples TRBV5-1 to TRBJ2-7, with D perhaps matching TRBD2 (6 bases). This CDR3 is CASSPGLIYEQYF. CDR3 coding DNA: TGCGCCAGCAGCCCGGGACTGATATACGAGCAGTACTTC.